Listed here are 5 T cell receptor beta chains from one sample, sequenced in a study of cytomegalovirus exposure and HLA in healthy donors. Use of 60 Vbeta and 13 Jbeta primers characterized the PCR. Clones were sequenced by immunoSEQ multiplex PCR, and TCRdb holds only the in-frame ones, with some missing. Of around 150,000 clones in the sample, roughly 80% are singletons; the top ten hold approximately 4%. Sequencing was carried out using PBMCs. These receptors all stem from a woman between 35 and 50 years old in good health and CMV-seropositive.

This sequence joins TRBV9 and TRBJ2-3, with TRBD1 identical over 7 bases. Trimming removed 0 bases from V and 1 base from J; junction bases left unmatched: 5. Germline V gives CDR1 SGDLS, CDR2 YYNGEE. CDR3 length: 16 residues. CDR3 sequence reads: CASSVAGGVGTDTQYF. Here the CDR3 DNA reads TGTGCCAGCAGCGTAGCAGGGGGAGTGGGCACAGATACGCAGTATTTT.

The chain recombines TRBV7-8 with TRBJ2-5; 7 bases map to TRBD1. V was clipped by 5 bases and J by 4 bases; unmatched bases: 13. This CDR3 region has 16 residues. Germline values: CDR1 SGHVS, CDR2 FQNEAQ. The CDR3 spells CASSTHQGVIVETQYF. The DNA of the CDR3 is TGTGCCAGCAGCACACACCAGGGGGTAATAGTAGAGACCCAGTACTTC.

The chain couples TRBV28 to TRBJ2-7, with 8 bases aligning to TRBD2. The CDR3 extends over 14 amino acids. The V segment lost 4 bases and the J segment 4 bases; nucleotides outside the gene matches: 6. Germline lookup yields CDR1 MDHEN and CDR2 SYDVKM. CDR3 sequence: CASSSPGGRYEQYF. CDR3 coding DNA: TGTGCCAGCAGTTCCCCGGGGGGGCGGTACGAGCAGTACTTC.

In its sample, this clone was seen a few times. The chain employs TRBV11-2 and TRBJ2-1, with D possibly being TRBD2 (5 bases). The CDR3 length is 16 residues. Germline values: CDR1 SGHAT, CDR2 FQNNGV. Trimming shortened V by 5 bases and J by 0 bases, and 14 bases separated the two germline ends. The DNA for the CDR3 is TGTGCCAGCAGCAAGGATAGCGCCCTCTCCTACAATGAGCAGTTCTTC. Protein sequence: CASSKDSALSYNEQFF.

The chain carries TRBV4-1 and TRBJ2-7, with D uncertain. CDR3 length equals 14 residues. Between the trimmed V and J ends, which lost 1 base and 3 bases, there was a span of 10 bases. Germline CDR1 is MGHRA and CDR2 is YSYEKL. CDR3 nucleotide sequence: TGCGCCAGCAGCCAAGGGTCACCCGGCTACGAGCAGTACTTC. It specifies CASSQGSPGYEQYF.